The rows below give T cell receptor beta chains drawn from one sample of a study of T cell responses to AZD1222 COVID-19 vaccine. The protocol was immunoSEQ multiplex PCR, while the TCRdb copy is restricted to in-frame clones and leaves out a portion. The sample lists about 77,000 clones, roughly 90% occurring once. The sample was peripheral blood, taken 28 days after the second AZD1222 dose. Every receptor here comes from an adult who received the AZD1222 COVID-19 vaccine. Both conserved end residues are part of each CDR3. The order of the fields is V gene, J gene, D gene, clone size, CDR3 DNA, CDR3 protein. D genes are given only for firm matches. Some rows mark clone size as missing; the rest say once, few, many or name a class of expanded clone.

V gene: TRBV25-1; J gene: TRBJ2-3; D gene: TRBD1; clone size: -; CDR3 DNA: TGTGCCAGCAGTAGACAGGGCGCAGATACGCAGTATTTT; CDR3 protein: CASSRQGADTQYF
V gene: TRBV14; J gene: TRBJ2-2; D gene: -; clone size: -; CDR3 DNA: TGTGCCAGCAGCCAAGGGTTTCCCTACACCGGGGAGCTGTTTTTT; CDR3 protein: CASSQGFPYTGELFF
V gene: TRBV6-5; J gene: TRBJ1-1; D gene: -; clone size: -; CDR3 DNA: TGTGCCAGCAGTCAGGGGTGGGGGAACACTGAAGCTTTCTTT; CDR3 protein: CASSQGWGNTEAFF
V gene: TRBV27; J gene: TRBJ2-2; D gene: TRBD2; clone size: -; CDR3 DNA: TGTGCCAGCACCGGGGAGGGCCGCGGGGAGCTGTTTTTT; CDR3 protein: CASTGEGRGELFF
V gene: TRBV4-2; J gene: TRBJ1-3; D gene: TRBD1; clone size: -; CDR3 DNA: TGTGCCAGCAGCCAAGATAAGGGGGCTTCTGGAAACACCATATATTTT; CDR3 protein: CASSQDKGASGNTIYF
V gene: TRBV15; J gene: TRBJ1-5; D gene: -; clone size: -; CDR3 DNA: TGTGCCACCAGCAGAGTGGGCGGGGTGTATAGCAATCAGCCCCAGCATTTT; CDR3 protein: CATSRVGGVYSNQPQHF
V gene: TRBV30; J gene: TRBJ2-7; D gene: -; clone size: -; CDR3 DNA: TGTGCCTGGAGTGTGGATCGCCGCTCCTACGAGCAGTACTTC; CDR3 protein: CAWSVDRRSYEQYF
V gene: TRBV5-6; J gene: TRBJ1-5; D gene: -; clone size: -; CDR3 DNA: TGTGCCAGCAGCTTGCGGGGTGCCAATCAGCCCCAGCATTTT; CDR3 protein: CASSLRGANQPQHF
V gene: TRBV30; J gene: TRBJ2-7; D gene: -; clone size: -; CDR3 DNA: TGTGCCTGGAGTAAAAAGCGGCCATCCTACGAGCAGTACTTC; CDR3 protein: CAWSKKRPSYEQYF
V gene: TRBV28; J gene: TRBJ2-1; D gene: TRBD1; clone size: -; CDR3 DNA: TGTGCCAGCAGTTCGCACTGGTCCGGGACAGACAATGAGCAGTTCTTC; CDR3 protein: CASSSHWSGTDNEQFF
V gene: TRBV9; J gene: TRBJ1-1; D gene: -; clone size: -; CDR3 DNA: TGTGCCAGCAGCGTACAGGCGAACACTGAAGCTTTCTTT; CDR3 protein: CASSVQANTEAFF
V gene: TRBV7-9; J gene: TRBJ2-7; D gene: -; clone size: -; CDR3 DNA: TGTGCCAGCAGCCCTCGAACTATGCAACACGAGCAGTACTTC; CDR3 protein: CASSPRTMQHEQYF
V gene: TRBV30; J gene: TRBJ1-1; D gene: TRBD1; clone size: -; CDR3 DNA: TGTGCCTGGAACCATCACGACAGGGTGAACACTGAAGCTTTCTTT; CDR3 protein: CAWNHHDRVNTEAFF
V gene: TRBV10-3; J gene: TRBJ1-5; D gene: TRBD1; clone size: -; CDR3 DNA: TGTGCCATCAGTGAATCGGGACAGGGTGACTTAAGCAATCAGCCCCAGCATTTT; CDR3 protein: CAISESGQGDLSNQPQHF
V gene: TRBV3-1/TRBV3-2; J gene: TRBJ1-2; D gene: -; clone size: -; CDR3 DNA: TGTGCCAGCAGCCAAGGGTCAGGGCCGGGGGGCTACACCTTC; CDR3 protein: CASSQGSGPGGYTF
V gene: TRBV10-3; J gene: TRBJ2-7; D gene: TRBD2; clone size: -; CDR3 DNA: TGTGCCATCAGGGGGACTAGCGGGAGGGCCGACGAGCAGTACTTC; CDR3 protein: CAIRGTSGRADEQYF
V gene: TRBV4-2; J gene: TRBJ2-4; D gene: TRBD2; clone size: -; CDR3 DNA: TGTGCCAGCAGCCAAGACTGGGGGACTAGCCAGCCCGTTAGGGACATTCAGTACTTC; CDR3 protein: CASSQDWGTSQPVRDIQYF
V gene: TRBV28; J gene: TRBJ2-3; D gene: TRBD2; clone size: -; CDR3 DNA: TGTGCCAGCAGTGTTATACTAGCGGGGAGCACAGATACGCAGTATTTT; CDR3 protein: CASSVILAGSTDTQYF
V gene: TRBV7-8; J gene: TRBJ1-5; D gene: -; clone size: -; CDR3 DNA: TGTGCCAGCAGCCCCCGGCGGGTTATCGGCAATCAGCCCCAGCATTTT; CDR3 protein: CASSPRRVIGNQPQHF
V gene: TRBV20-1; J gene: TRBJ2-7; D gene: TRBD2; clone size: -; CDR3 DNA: TGCAGTGCTAGTTCGGCTAGCGGGATTCCCTACGAGCAGTACTTC; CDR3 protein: CSASSASGIPYEQYF
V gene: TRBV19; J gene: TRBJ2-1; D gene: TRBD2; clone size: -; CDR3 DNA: TGTGCCAGTAACCTAGCGGGAGGGGGGTTGCAGTTCTTC; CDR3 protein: CASNLAGGGLQFF
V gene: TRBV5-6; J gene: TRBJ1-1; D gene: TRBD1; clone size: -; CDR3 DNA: TGTGCCAGCACTCGACCGGGACAGGGGCCCACTGAAGCTTTCTTT; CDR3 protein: CASTRPGQGPTEAFF
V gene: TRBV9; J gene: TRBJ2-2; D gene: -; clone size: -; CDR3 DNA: TGTGCCAGCACCCCTCGAACGGGACCGAACACCGGGGAGCTGTTTTTT; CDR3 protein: CASTPRTGPNTGELFF
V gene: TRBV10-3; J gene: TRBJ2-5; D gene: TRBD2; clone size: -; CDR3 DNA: TGTGCCATCCGCACTAGCGGGTTGGGGTGGAAGACCCAGTACTTC; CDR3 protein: CAIRTSGLGWKTQYF
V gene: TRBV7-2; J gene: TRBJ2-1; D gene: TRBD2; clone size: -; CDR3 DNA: TGTGCCAGCAGCTTACTAGCGGGAGGCCCCTACAATGAGCAGTTCTTC; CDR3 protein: CASSLLAGGPYNEQFF
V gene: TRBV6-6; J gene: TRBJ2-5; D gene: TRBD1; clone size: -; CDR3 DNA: TGTGCCAGCAGTTACTTTACAGGGGCGCAAGAGACCCAGTACTTC; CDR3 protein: CASSYFTGAQETQYF
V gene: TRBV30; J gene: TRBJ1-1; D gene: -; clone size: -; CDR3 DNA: TGTGCCTGGAGTGCCCCTCCGACAGGGAACACTGAAGCTTTCTTT; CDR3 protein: CAWSAPPTGNTEAFF
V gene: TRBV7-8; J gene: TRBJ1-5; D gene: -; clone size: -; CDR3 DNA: TGTGCCAGCAGCCTAGGGGGGGATCAGCCCCAGCATTTT; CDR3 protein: CASSLGGDQPQHF
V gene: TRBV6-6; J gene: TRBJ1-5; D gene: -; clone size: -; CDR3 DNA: TGTGCCAGCAGTTACGAGATCAATCAGCCCCAGCATTTT; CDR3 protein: CASSYEINQPQHF
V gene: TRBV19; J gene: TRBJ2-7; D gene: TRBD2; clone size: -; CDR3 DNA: TGTGCCAGTAGTTCCCCCCTGGGGGAGGGATCCTACGAGCAGTACTTC; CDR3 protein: CASSSPLGEGSYEQYF
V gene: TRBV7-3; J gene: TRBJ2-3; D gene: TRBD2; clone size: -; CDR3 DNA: TGTGCCAGCAGCTTAGGGGACTACGTAGGTACGCAGTATTTT; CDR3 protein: CASSLGDYVGTQYF
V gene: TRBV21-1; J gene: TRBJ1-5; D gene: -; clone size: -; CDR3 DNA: TGTGCCAGCAGCAAAGCGCTAGATATTTGGGACAGGGGGGATTATAGCAATCAGCCCCAGCATTTT; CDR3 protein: CASSKALDIWDRGDYSNQPQHF
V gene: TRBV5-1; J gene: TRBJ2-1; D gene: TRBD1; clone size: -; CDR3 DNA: TGCGCCAGCAGTTGGGGACAGGGGGGTGGGAATGAGCAGTTCTTC; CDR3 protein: CASSWGQGGGNEQFF
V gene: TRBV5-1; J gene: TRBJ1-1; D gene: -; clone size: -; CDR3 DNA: TGCGCCAGCAGGAGCGGAGACACTGAAGCTTTCTTT; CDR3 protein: CASRSGDTEAFF
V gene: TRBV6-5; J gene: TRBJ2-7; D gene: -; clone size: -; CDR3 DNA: TGTGCCAGCAGTTCCTCTCCTCGTTGGGAGCAGTACTTC; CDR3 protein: CASSSSPRWEQYF
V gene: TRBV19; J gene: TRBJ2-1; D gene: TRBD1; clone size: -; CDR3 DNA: TGTGCCAGTAGTGCTCGGACAGGGACGGGGGCTGAGCAGTTCTTC; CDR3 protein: CASSARTGTGAEQFF
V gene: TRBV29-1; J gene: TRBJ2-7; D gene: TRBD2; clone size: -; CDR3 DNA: TGCAGCGTTAAACGGACTAGCGTTGTCTACGAGCAGTACTTC; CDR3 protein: CSVKRTSVVYEQYF
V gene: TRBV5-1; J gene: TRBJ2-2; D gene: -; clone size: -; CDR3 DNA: TGCGCCAGCAGCTTGGTCAGTAATCGGTGGGCCGGGGAGCTGTTTTTT; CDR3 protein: CASSLVSNRWAGELFF
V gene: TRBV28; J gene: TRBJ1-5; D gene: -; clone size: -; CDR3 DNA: TGTGCCAGCAGGGGGAGCAATCAGCCCCAGCATTTT; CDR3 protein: CASRGSNQPQHF
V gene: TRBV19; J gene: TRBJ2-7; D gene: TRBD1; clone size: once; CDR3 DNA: TGTGCCAGTAGTATAGTACACAGGGGGAGCGAGCAGTACTTC; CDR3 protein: CASSIVHRGSEQYF